The rows below give T cell receptor beta chains drawn from one sample of a study of blood T cell repertoires in COVID-19. This table comes from immunoSEQ multiplex PCR, and its TCRdb copy is limited to in-frame clones, with some not included. The top ten clones hold 9.5% to 15% of a sample with about 210,000 clones, around 81% of them seen once. Sequenced material: peripheral blood. These receptors all come from a human donor in a cohort sampled during active COVID-19. The CDR3 runs from the conserved cysteine through the conserved F or W. Fields, in order: V gene, D gene, clone size, J gene, CDR3 protein, CDR3 DNA. D genes are given only for firm matches. Size tells how often a clone was seen (once, few, many) or the class of an expanded clone, and some rows leave it out.

>TRBV4-3|NA|NA|TRBJ1-1
CASSQVRTRAYTEAFF
TGCGCCAGCAGCCAAGTAAGGACTCGGGCGTACACTGAAGCTTTCTTT
>TRBV7-9|NA|NA|TRBJ1-5
CASSFNNNQPQHF
TGTGCCAGCAGCTTTAACAACAATCAGCCCCAGCATTTT
>TRBV24-1|TRBD2|NA|TRBJ2-3
CATSDPGLAADTQYF
TGTGCCACCAGTGACCCCGGACTAGCGGCAGATACGCAGTATTTT
>TRBV2|NA|NA|TRBJ2-2
CAIKTTLNTGELFF
TGTGCCATTAAAACAACATTGAACACCGGGGAGCTGTTTTTT
>TRBV5-4|TRBD1|NA|TRBJ1-1
CASSRTGPNTEAFF
TGTGCCAGTTCCCGGACAGGGCCGAACACTGAAGCTTTCTTT
>TRBV28|NA|few|TRBJ1-1
CASSLWDSLMNTEAFF
TGTGCCAGCAGTTTATGGGACAGCCTAATGAACACTGAAGCTTTCTTT
>TRBV5-4|TRBD1|few|TRBJ2-7
CASSLEGDRSYEQYF
TGTGCCAGCAGCTTGGAGGGGGACAGGTCCTACGAGCAGTACTTC
>TRBV2|NA|NA|TRBJ1-2
CASNQDGTNYGYTF
TGTGCCAGCAACCAGGACGGGACTAACTATGGCTACACCTTC
>TRBV5-1|TRBD2|NA|TRBJ2-2
CASSLGLAGLNTGELFF
TGCGCCAGCAGCTTGGGGCTAGCGGGATTGAACACCGGGGAGCTGTTTTTT
>TRBV28|NA|many|TRBJ1-3
CASSSPSTVPGNTIYF
TGTGCCAGCAGTTCACCTTCAACGGTCCCTGGAAACACCATATATTTT
>TRBV2|TRBD1|NA|TRBJ2-2
CASMVGRGLVGELFF
TGTGCCAGCATGGTGGGCAGGGGGCTAGTCGGGGAGCTGTTTTTT
>TRBV5-6|TRBD1|NA|TRBJ2-7
CASSPRDRGGDEQYF
TGTGCCAGCAGCCCCCGGGACAGGGGAGGCGACGAGCAGTACTTC
>TRBV5-5|NA|few|TRBJ2-2
CASSPGVVGTGELFF
TGTGCCAGCAGCCCGGGGGTGGTCGGCACCGGGGAGCTGTTTTTT
>TRBV2|NA|few|TRBJ1-5
CASSELSRRNNQPQHF
TGTGCCAGCAGTGAACTCAGTCGAAGAAACAATCAGCCCCAGCATTTT